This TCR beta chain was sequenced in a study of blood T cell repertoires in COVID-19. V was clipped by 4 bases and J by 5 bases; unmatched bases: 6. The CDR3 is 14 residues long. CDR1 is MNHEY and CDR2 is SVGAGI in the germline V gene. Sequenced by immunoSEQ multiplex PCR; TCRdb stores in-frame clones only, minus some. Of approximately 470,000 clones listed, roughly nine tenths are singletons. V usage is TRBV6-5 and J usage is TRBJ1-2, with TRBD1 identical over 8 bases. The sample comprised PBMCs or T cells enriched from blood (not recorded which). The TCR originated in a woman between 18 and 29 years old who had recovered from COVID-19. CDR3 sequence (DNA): TGTGCCAGCAGTTCCCTGACAGGGGCTTATGGCTACACCTTC. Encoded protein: CASSSLTGAYGYTF.